This T cell receptor beta chain was retrieved from a study of early stage breast cancer tumors. Background on the study: Of some 17 invasive breast tumors, about a dozen were hormone receptor-positive, HER2-negative. The ER+/PR+/HER2- tumors included roughly 8 ductal and a few lobular carcinomas. Study results and caveats: Compared with adjacent normal breast tissue, tumors showed 2 to 3-fold greater T cell density and higher clonality.

Libraries were prepared by immunoSEQ multiplex PCR; TCRdb keeps only in-frame clonotypes and omits some of them. The profile covers under 13,000 clones, with about four fifths appearing a single time and approximately 13% taken by the ten largest. This clone was seen a single time. Its specificity is unknown. The specimen was breast tumor tissue. The receptor was isolated from an older person with breast cancer.

CDR3 nucleotide sequence: TGTGCCACCAGCAGCGGGGGGAACTATGGCTACACCTTC. Its protein product is CATSSGGNYGYTF. The chain couples TRBV15 to TRBJ1-2, with D perhaps matching TRBD1 (5 bases). CDR1 is LNHNV and CDR2 is YYDKDF in the germline V gene (reference sequence). The ends were cut back, 3 bases at V and 2 bases at J, with 7 bases in the middle. The CDR3 loop spans 13 amino acids.